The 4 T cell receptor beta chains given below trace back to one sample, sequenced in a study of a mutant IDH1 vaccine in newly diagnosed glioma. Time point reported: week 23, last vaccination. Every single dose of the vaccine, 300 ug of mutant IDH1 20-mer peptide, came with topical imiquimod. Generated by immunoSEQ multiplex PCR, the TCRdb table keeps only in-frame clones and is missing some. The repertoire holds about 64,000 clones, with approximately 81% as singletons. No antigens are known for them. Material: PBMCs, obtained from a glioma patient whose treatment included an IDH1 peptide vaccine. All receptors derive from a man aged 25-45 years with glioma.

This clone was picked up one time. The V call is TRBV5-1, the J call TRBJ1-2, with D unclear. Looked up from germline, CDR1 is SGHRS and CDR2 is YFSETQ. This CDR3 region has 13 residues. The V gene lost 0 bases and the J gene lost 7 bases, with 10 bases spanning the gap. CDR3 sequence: CASSLGTTLGYTF. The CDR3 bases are TGCGCCAGCAGCTTGGGAACTACCCTTGGCTACACCTTC.

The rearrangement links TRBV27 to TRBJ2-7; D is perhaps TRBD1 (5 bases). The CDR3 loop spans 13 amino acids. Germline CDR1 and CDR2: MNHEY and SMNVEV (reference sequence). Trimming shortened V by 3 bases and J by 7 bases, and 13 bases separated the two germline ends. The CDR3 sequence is CASSFMGRKEQYF. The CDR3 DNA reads TGTGCCAGCAGTTTTATGGGGCGTAAGGAGCAGTACTTC.

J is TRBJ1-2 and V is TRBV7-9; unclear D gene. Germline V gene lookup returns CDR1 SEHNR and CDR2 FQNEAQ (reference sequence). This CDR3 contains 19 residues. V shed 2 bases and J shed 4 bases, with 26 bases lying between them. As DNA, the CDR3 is TGTGCCAGCAGCTTATTCCCCAGGAGGGCAGGCCCTGTTGTCTATGGCTACACCTTC. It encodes CASSLFPRRAGPVVYGYTF.

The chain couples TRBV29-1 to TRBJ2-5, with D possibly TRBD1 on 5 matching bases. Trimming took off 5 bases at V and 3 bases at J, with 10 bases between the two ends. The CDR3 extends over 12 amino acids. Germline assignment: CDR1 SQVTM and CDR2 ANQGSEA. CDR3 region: CSVSGLKETQYF. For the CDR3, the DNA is TGCAGCGTTTCAGGGCTAAAAGAGACCCAGTACTTC.